This passage covers 5 T cell receptor beta chains from one sample sequenced in a study of cytomegalovirus exposure and HLA in healthy donors. Researchers ran the PCR with 60 Vbeta and 13 Jbeta primers. Assay used: immunoSEQ multiplex PCR; TCRdb lists only in-frame clones, some missing. Altogether approximately 150,000 clones are present, roughly 80% being singletons, with the ten largest covering 2% to 2.5%. Sequences were obtained from PBMCs. Receptors originate from a boy younger than 10 in good health and CMV-seronegative.

In its sample, this clone was seen once. This rearrangement joins TRBV27 to TRBJ2-6, with TRBD1 as a possible D gene (6 bases). The CDR3 loop spans 16 amino acids. Germline CDR1 MNHEY, CDR2 SMNVEV (reference sequence). V was trimmed by 1 base and J by 4 bases, leaving 11 bases between them. The CDR3 coding sequence is TGTGCCAGCAGTTTATGGCAGGGGCCCGGGGCCAACGTCCTGACTTTC. Its protein product is CASSLWQGPGANVLTF. Using reference TRBV27 and TRBJ2-6 for the parts outside the CDR3, the full variable domain is EAQVTQNPRYLITVTGKKLTVTCSQNMNHEYMSWYRQDPGLGLRQIYYSMNVEVTDKGDVPEGYKVSRKEKRNFPLILESPSPNQTSLYFCASSLWQGPGANVLTFGAGSRLTVL.

The chain is built from TRBV28 and TRBJ2-1, with a possible D match to TRBD2 (6 bases). Germline V CDR1 and CDR2: MDHEN, SYDVKM. The CDR3 has 12 residues. V lost 3 bases and J lost 11, with 11 bases in between. CDR3 region: CASSLRGAKQFF. The CDR3 coding sequence is TGTGCCAGCAGTTTGCGCGGGGCAAAGCAGTTCTTC.

The rearrangement joins TRBV11-3 to TRBJ2-7; 9 bases are a match to TRBD2. The germline gives CDR1 SGHNT, CDR2 YENEEA. This CDR3 has 15 amino acids. J lost 2 bases, V lost 5 bases, and 7 bases had no gene match. This CDR3 reads CASSLLAGSPYEQYF. In DNA form, the CDR3 reads TGTGCCAGCAGCCTTCTAGCGGGATCCCCCTACGAGCAGTACTTC.

This rearrangement joins TRBV29-1 to TRBJ1-1; TRBD1 matches 10 bases. The CDR3 sequence is 12 residues long. V lost 6 bases, J lost 4 bases, and 2 bases stayed unmatched. Germline lookup yields CDR1 SQVTM and CDR2 ANQGSEA. CDR3 residues: CSVGTGVTEAFF. The CDR3 bases are TGCAGCGTGGGGACAGGGGTCACTGAAGCTTTCTTT.

The rearrangement joins TRBV10-3 to TRBJ1-2; D possibly corresponds to TRBD1 (5 bases). The CDR3 length is 14 residues. The germline gives CDR1 ENHRY, CDR2 SYGVKD. V was pared by 5 bases and J by 0 bases, with 10 bases between. As DNA, the CDR3 is TGTGCCATCAGTTCCAGGGAAGCTAACTATGGCTACACCTTC. Its protein product is CAISSREANYGYTF.